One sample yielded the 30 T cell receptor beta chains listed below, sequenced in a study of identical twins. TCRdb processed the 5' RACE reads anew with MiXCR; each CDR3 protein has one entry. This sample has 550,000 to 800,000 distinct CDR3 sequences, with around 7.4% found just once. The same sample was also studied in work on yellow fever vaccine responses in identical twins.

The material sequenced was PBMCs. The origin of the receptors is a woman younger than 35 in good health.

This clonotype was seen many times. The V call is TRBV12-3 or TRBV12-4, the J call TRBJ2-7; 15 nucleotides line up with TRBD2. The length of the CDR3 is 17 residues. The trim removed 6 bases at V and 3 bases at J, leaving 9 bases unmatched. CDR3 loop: CASRAGTSGRIFYEQYF. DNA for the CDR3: TGTGCCAGCAGGGCCGGGACTAGCGGGAGGATTTTCTACGAGCAGTACTTC.

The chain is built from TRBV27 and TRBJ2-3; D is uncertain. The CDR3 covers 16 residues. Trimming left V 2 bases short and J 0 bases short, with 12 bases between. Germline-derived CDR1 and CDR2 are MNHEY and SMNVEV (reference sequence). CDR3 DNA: TGTGCCAGCAGTTTAACGGTCGGTTACAGCACAGATACGCAGTATTTT. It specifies CASSLTVGYSTDTQYF.

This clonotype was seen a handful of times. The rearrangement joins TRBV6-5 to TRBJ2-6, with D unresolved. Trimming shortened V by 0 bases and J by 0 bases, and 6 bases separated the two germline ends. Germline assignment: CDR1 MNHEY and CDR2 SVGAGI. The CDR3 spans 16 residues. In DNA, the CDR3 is TGTGCCAGCAGTTACTCAGCATTCTCTGGGGCCAACGTCCTGACTTTC. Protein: CASSYSAFSGANVLTF.

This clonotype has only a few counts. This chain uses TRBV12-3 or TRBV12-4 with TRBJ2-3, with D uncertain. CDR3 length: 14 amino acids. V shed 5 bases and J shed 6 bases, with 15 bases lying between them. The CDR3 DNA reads TGTGCCAGCAGTCCCCGTGATTTCGTCGATACGCAGTATTTT. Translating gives CASSPRDFVDTQYF.

The CDR3 protein is CASSPSGTGVANTIYF. The CDR3 DNA sequence: TGTGCCAGCAGCCCATCGGGGACAGGGGTTGCAAACACCATATATTTT. This chain links TRBV7-9 with TRBJ1-3; TRBD1 aligns across 10 bases. In germline, CDR1 is SEHNR, CDR2 FQNEAQ (reference sequence). V lost 5 bases and J lost 6; bases outside the gene matches: 10. The CDR3 loop spans 16 amino acids.

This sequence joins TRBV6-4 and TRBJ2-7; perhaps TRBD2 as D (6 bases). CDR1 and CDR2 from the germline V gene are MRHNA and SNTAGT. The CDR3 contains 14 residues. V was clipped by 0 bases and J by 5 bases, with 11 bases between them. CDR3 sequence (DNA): TGTGCCAGCAGTGACTCTGCACTAGCCCACGAGCAGTACTTC. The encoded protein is CASSDSALAHEQYF.

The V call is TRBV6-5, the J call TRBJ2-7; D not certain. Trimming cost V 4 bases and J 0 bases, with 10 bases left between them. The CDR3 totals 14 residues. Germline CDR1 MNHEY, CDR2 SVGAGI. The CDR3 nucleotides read TGTGCCAGCAGTTGGCCCCAAAGCTCCTACGAGCAGTACTTC. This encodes CASSWPQSSYEQYF.

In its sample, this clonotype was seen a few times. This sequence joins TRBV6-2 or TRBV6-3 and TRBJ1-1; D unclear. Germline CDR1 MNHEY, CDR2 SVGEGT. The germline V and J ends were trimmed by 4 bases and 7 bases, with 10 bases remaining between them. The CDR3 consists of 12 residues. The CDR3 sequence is CASSSRTHEAFF. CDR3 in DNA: TGTGCCAGCAGTTCCAGGACCCATGAAGCTTTCTTT.

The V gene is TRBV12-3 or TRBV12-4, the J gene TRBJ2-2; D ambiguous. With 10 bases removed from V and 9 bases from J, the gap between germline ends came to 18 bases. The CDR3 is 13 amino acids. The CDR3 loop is CATVPQPSRELFF. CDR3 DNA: TGTGCCACTGTGCCACAGCCCAGCCGGGAGCTGTTTTTT.

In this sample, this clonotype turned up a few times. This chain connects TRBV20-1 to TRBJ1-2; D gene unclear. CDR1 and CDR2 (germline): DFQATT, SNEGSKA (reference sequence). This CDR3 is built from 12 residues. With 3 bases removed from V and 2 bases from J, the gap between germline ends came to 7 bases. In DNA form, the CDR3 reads TGCAGTGCTAGTAAGGCCAACTATGGCTACACCTTC. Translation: CSASKANYGYTF.

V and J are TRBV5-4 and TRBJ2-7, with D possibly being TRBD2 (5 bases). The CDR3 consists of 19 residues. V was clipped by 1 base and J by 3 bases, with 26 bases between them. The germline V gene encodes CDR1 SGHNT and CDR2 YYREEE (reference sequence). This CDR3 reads CASSLRLTSGNQKGYEQYV. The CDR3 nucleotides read TGTGCCAGCAGCTTGAGATTGACGTCCGGGAATCAGAAGGGCTACGAGCAGTACGTC.

CDR3 amino acids: CASSQVHRVGEKLFF. CDR3 DNA: TGTGCCAGCAGCCAAGTTCATAGGGTAGGCGAAAAACTGTTTTTT. V and J are TRBV3-1 and TRBJ1-4; D unresolved. V was cut by 1 base and J by 8 bases, with 14 bases left in between. The germline gives CDR1 LGHDT, CDR2 YNNKEL (reference sequence). CDR3 size: 15 residues. Together with reference TRBV3-1 and TRBJ1-4, the CDR3 gives the full variable domain: DTAVSQTPKYLVTQMGNDKSIKCEQNLGHDTMYWYKQDSKKFLKIMFSYNNKELIINETVPNRFSPKSPDKAHLNLHINSLELGDSAVYFCASSQVHRVGEKLFFGSGTQLSVL.

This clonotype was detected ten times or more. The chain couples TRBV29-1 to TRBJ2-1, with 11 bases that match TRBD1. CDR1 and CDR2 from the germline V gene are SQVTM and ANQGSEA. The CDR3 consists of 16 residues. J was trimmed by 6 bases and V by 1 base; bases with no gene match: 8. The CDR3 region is CSVEGIPGQGVNEQFF. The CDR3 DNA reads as TGCAGCGTTGAAGGAATACCGGGACAGGGGGTCAATGAGCAGTTCTTC.

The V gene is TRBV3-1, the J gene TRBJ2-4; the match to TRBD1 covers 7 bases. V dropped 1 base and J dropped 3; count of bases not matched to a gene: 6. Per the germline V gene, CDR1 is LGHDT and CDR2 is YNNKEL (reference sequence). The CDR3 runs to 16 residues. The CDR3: CASSQGTGVVKNIQYF. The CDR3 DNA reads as TGTGCCAGCAGCCAAGGCACAGGGGTAGTCAAAAACATTCAGTACTTC. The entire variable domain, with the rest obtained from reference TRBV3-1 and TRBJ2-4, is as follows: DTAVSQTPKYLVTQMGNDKSIKCEQNLGHDTMYWYKQDSKKFLKIMFSYNNKELIINETVPNRFSPKSPDKAHLNLHINSLELGDSAVYFCASSQGTGVVKNIQYFGAGTRLSVL.

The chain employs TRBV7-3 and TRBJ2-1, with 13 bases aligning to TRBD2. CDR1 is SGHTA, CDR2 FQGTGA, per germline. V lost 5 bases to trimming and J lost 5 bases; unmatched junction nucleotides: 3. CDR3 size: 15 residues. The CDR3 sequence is CASSHGLAGDNEQFF. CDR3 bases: TGTGCCAGCAGCCACGGACTAGCGGGAGACAATGAGCAGTTCTTC.

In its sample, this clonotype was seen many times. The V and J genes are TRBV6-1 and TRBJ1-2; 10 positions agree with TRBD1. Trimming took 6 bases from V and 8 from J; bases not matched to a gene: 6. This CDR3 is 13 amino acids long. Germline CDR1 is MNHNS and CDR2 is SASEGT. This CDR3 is CASRSGQGDGYTF. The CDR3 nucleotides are TGTGCCAGCAGATCAGGACAGGGGGACGGCTACACCTTC.

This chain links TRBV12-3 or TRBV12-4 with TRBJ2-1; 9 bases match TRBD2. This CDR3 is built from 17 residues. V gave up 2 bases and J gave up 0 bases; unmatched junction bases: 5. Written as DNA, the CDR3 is TGTGCCAGCAGTTTACTAGGGCGGGGGGGCTCCTACAATGAGCAGTTCTTC. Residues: CASSLLGRGGSYNEQFF.

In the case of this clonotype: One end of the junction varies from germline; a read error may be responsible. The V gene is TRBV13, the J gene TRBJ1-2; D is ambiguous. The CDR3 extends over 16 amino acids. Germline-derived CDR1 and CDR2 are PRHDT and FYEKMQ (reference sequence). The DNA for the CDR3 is TGTGCCAGCAGCCTAGGCTCCCGGACGGCGAACTATGGCTACACCTTC. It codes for CASSLGSRTANYGYTF.

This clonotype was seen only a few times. CDR3 nucleotides: TGTGCCAGCAGTCAGGGACCGTGGAATTACACAGATACGCAGTATTTT. This sequence encodes CASSQGPWNYTDTQYF. The chain uses TRBV12-3 or TRBV12-4 and TRBJ2-3; either TRBD1 or TRBD2 may supply D (5 bases each). Trimming took off 5 bases at V and 2 bases at J, with 17 bases between the two ends. This CDR3 has 16 amino acids.

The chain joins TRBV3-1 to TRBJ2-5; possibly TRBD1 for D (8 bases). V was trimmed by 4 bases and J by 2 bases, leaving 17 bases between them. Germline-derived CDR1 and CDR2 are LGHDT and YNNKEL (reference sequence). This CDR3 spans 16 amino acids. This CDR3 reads CASSPLQGGSQETQYF. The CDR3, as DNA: TGTGCCAGCAGCCCTCTACAGGGGGGGTCTCAAGAGACCCAGTACTTC.

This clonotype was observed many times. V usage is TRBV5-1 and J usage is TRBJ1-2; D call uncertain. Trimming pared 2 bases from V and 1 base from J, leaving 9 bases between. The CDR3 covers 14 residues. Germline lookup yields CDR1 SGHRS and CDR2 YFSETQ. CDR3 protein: CASSFEGFNYGYTF. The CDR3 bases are TGCGCCAGCAGCTTTGAAGGGTTTAACTATGGCTACACCTTC.

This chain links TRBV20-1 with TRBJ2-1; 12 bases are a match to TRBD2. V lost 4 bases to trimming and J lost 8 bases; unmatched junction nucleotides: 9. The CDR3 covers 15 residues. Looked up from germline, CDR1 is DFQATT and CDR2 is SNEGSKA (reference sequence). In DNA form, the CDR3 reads TGCAGTGCTAAACTAGCGGGGGGTTCGTCGGATGAGCAGTTCTTC. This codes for CSAKLAGGSSDEQFF.

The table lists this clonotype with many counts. The CDR3 nucleotides read TGCAGTGCTAGAGATAGGAACGGGAGGGCGACAGATACGCAGTATTTT. Encoded protein: CSARDRNGRATDTQYF. V is TRBV20-1 and J is TRBJ2-3; 8 positions agree with TRBD2. V gave up 0 bases and J gave up 3 bases; unmatched junction bases: 8. Germline CDR1 reads DFQATT; CDR2 reads SNEGSKA (reference sequence). CDR3 length: 16 residues.

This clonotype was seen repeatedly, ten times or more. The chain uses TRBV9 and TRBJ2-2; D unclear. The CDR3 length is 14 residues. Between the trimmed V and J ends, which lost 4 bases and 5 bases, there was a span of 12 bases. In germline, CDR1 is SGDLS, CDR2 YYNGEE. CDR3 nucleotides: TGTGCCAGCAGCCCCTACTTGGTTACCGGGGAGCTGTTTTTT. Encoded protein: CASSPYLVTGELFF.

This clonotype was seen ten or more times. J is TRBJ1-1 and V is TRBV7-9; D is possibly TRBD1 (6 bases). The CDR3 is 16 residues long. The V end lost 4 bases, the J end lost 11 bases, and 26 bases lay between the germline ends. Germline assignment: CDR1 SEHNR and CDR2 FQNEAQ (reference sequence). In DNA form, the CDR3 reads TGTGCCAGCAGCTCAACAGGGACCGCGTTTATCGGTGGCGCTTTCTTT. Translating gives CASSSTGTAFIGGAFF.

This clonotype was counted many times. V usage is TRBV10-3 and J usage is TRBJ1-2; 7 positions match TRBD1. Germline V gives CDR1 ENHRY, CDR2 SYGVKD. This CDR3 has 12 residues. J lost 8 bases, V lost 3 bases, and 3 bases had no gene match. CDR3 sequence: CAISELDRGYTF. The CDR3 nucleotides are TGTGCCATCAGTGAATTGGACAGGGGCTACACCTTC.

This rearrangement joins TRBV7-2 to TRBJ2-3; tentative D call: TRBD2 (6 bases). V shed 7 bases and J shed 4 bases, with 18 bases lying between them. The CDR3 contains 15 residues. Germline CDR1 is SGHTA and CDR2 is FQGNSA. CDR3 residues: CASTSRRAHSDTQYF. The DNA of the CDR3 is TGTGCCAGCACCTCGAGGAGGGCCCATTCAGATACGCAGTATTTT.

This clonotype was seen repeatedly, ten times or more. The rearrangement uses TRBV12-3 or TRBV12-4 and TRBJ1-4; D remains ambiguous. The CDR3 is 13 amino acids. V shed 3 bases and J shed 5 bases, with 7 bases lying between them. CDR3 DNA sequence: TGTGCCAGCAGTTTTCACCAAAATGAAAAACTGTTTTTT. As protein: CASSFHQNEKLFF.

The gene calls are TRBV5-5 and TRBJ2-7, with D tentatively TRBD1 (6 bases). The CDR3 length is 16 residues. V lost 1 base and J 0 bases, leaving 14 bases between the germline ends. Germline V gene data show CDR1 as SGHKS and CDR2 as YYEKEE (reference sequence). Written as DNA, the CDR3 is TGTGCCAGCAGCTTGTCCCGAGGACAGAACTCCTACGAGCAGTACGTC. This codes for CASSLSRGQNSYEQYV.

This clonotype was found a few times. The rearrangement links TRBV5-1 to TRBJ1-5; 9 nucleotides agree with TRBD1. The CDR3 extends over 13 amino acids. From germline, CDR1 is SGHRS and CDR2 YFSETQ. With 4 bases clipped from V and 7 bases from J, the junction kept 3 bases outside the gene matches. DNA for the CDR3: TGCGCCAGCAGCCAGACAGGGGGACAGCCCCAGCATTTT. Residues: CASSQTGGQPQHF.